This passage covers 15 T cell receptor beta chains from one sample sequenced in a study of vaccination and CD4 T cells after COVID-19. Their recognized antigens are unknown. Cultured CD4+ T cell DNA was sequenced using the Oncomine TCR Beta short-read assay. One entry per CDR3 protein results from TCRdb running MiXCR on the PCR reads. The sample shows some 23,000 distinct CDR3 sequences, around 66% of them seen only once. Treatment defined: approximately 9-day PBMC culture with coronavirus spike peptide pools or control peptides (ViraFEST assay). This material consisted of CD4+ T cells from blood, cultured in vitro, taken after SARS-CoV-2 vaccination. These receptors originate from a human donor who received a COVID-19 vaccine.

The chain joins TRBV20-1 to TRBJ1-4; no clear D. The germline gives CDR1 DFQATT, CDR2 SNEGSKA (reference sequence). The V end lost 5 bases, the J end lost 0 bases, and 13 bases lay between the germline ends. This CDR3 region has 15 residues. CDR3 sequence reads: CSAPQNSATNEKLFF. In DNA form, the CDR3 reads TGCAGTGCTCCCCAGAACAGTGCAACTAATGAAAAACTGTTTTTT.

The V call is TRBV6-1, the J call TRBJ1-2, with a possible D match to TRBD1 (6 bases). CDR1 is MNHNS, CDR2 SASEGT, per germline. Trimming pared 5 bases from V and 4 bases from J, leaving 11 bases between. This CDR3 spans 13 amino acids. CDR3 in amino acids: CASSPQGPYGYTF. In nucleotides, the CDR3 is TGTGCCAGCAGTCCACAGGGACCCTATGGCTACACCTTC.

The chain recombines TRBV6-1 with TRBJ1-2; a weak D match, TRBD1 (6 bases). V was pared by 7 bases and J by 7 bases, with 16 bases between. CDR3 size: 13 residues. The V gene's germline CDR1 is MNHNS and CDR2 SASEGT. The CDR3 nucleotides are TGTGCCAGCAAGAAACAGGGAGGGAGTGGCTACACCTTC. Amino acids: CASKKQGGSGYTF.

This clonotype has a handful of counts. The rearrangement joins TRBV19 to TRBJ1-4, with 9 bases that match TRBD1. The CDR3 runs to 12 residues. CDR1 is LNHDA and CDR2 is SQIVND in the germline V gene (reference sequence). The J segment lost 6 bases and the V segment lost 11 bases, leaving 4 bases of the junction unmatched. Here the CDR3 DNA reads TGTGCCGGCCACAGGGGGCATGAAAAACTGTTTTTT. Translation gives CAGHRGHEKLFF.

This rearrangement joins TRBV2 to TRBJ2-3, with TRBD1 matching 7 bases. The V gene's germline CDR1 is SNHLY and CDR2 FYNNEI. The CDR3 runs to 15 residues. V was clipped by 5 bases and J by 3 bases; unmatched bases: 8. The CDR3 DNA sequence: TGTGCCAGCAGTTATCCGGGACAGAGAACAGATACGCAGTATTTT. Translating gives CASSYPGQRTDTQYF.

The V and J genes are TRBV6-1 and TRBJ1-3, with D unclear. The CDR3 is 15 amino acids. V lost 6 bases to trimming and J lost 4 bases, with 16 bases between them. Germline V lookup: CDR1 MNHNS, CDR2 SASEGT. Here the CDR3 DNA reads TGTGCCAGCAGGAGAGGCGGACTGAACGGAAACACCATATATTTT. It is translated as CASRRGGLNGNTIYF.

The rearrangement uses TRBV10-1 and TRBJ2-1, with TRBD1 matching 10 bases. The V gene's germline CDR1 is WNHNN and CDR2 SYGVQD (reference sequence). The CDR3 has 14 residues. V gave up 7 bases and J gave up 4 bases; unmatched junction bases: 4. CDR3 sequence reads: CASTPGQGYNEQFF. CDR3 coding DNA: TGCGCCAGCACCCCGGGACAGGGGTACAATGAGCAGTTCTTC.

This chain uses TRBV30 with TRBJ2-3; no clear D. Looked up from germline, CDR1 is GTSNPN and CDR2 is SVGIG (reference sequence). There are 12 residues in the CDR3. V lost 0 bases, J lost 6 bases, and 7 bases lay in between. The CDR3 DNA follows: TGTGCCTGGAGTGTACACGGGGATACGCAGTATTTT. Residues: CAWSVHGDTQYF.

V gene TRBV6-2 or TRBV6-3 combines with J gene TRBJ2-5; D is undetermined. Trimming took 6 bases from V and 2 from J, leaving 13 bases between them. In germline, CDR1 is MNHEY, CDR2 SVGEGT. This CDR3 spans 14 amino acids. The CDR3 spells CASSRSNAQETQYF. Here the CDR3 DNA reads TGTGCCAGCAGCCGGTCAAACGCTCAAGAGACCCAGTACTTC.

This clonotype occurred a few times. The J gene is TRBJ2-5, the V gene TRBV10-3; perhaps TRBD2 as D (5 bases). Germline-derived CDR1 and CDR2 are ENHRY and SYGVKD. V was trimmed by 4 bases and J by 4 bases, leaving 13 bases between them. The CDR3 runs to 14 residues. CDR3 sequence (DNA): TGTGCCATCAGTGTAGAGAGGGTGGGAGAGACCCAGTACTTC. Protein: CAISVERVGETQYF.

The chain is built from TRBV11-3 and TRBJ1-2; the D gene is possibly TRBD1 (5 bases). CDR1 is SGHNT and CDR2 is YENEEA in the germline V gene. The V and J ends lost 2 bases and 1 base respectively, with 26 bases between them. This CDR3 spans 20 amino acids. The CDR3 loop reads CASSLTALLGLTSFNYGYTF. The CDR3 DNA reads as TGTGCCAGCAGCTTAACTGCGTTATTGGGGCTAACCTCTTTTAACTATGGCTACACCTTC.

This chain connects TRBV4-2 to TRBJ1-3; D call uncertain. This CDR3 is built from 17 residues. Trimming shortened V by 0 bases and J by 4 bases, and 16 bases separated the two germline ends. Looked up from germline, CDR1 is LGHNA and CDR2 is YNFKEQ. In nucleotides, the CDR3 is TGTGCCAGCAGCCAAGAAAGGACCCGGTTATCCGGAAACACCATATATTTT. Its translation: CASSQERTRLSGNTIYF.

This clonotype was detected a few times. This chain links TRBV19 with TRBJ1-6; weak D call: TRBD1 (5 bases). Germline CDR1 LNHDA, CDR2 SQIVND (reference sequence). Trimming stripped 4 bases from V and 1 base from J, with 11 bases between. The length of the CDR3 is 16 residues. The CDR3 sequence: CASSTGTPSYNSPLHF. The CDR3 coding sequence is TGTGCCAGTAGTACCGGGACCCCATCCTATAATTCACCCCTCCACTTT.

This chain links TRBV30 with TRBJ2-5, with 10 nucleotides matching TRBD2. CDR1 is GTSNPN, CDR2 SVGIG, per germline (reference sequence). V gave up 0 bases and J gave up 2 bases; unmatched junction bases: 6. This CDR3 has 16 residues. CDR3: CAWSVPLAGWQETQYF. The CDR3 region has the DNA TGTGCCTGGAGTGTTCCACTAGCGGGGTGGCAAGAGACCCAGTACTTC.

The chain links TRBV7-8 to TRBJ2-5; 11 bases are a match to TRBD2. The CDR3 is 18 amino acids. Germline CDR1 is SGHVS and CDR2 is FQNEAQ. Unmatched junction bases numbered 11, after V lost 1 base and J lost 4 bases. In DNA, the CDR3 is TGTGCCAGCAGCTTAGAACTAGCGGGGGCCGCCCAGGGAGAGACCCAGTACTTC. Translation: CASSLELAGAAQGETQYF.